Each of the 32 T cell receptor beta chains below was sequenced from the same sample in a study of T cell responses to AZD1222 COVID-19 vaccine. Clones were read by immunoSEQ multiplex PCR, and TCRdb kept only the in-frame ones, dropping some. The sample has 150,000 or so clones, about 90% seen once. The sequenced sample was peripheral blood, obtained 28 days after the second AZD1222 dose. These receptors came from an adult who received the AZD1222 COVID-19 vaccine.

The V and J genes are TRBV5-6 and TRBJ1-2; D not certain. Trimming pared 0 bases from V and 2 bases from J, leaving 2 bases between. CDR3 size: 12 residues. Germline V lookup: CDR1 SGHDT, CDR2 YYEEEE. The CDR3 is CASSLVNYGYTF. The CDR3 coding sequence is TGTGCCAGCAGCTTGGTGAACTATGGCTACACCTTC.

The CDR3 bases are TGTGCCACCTCTTTGGGACAGGGTGATAATTCACCCCTCCACTTT. Amino acid sequence: CATSLGQGDNSPLHF. J is TRBJ1-6 and V is TRBV18, with 9 positions matching TRBD1. V lost 10 bases, J lost 5 bases, and 9 bases stayed unmatched. The length of the CDR3 is 15 residues. The germline CDR1 and CDR2 sequences are KGHSH and LQKENI.

The chain uses TRBV6-5 and TRBJ1-1; TRBD1 aligns across 7 bases. The CDR3 spans 13 residues. V lost 6 bases and J lost 0; bases outside the gene matches: 1. Germline CDR1 reads MNHEY; CDR2 reads SVGAGI. CDR3 sequence: CASRGTVNTEAFF. DNA for the CDR3: TGTGCCAGCAGGGGGACAGTGAACACTGAAGCTTTCTTT.

The rearrangement joins TRBV6-1 to TRBJ1-2, with D maybe TRBD1 (6 bases). The CDR3 contains 14 residues. CDR1 is MNHNS and CDR2 is SASEGT in the germline V gene. Trimming shortened V by 2 bases and J by 4 bases, and 11 bases separated the two germline ends. CDR3 protein: CASSEYQDSYGYTF. The CDR3, as DNA: TGTGCCAGCAGTGAATACCAGGACAGCTATGGCTACACCTTC.

The V gene is TRBV6-1, the J gene TRBJ1-3, with D perhaps matching TRBD1 (6 bases). The CDR3 runs to 17 residues. CDR1 and CDR2 from the germline V gene are MNHNS and SASEGT. Trimming took 1 base from V and 2 from J, leaving 15 bases between them. The CDR3 spells CASSEEPITGPGNTIYF. The DNA for the CDR3 is TGTGCCAGCAGTGAAGAGCCAATAACAGGGCCTGGAAACACCATATATTTT.

The chain combines TRBV2 with TRBJ1-4, with D unresolved. Trimming removed 3 bases at V and 0 bases at J, with 8 bases between. The CDR3 loop spans 15 amino acids. Germline CDR1 is SNHLY and CDR2 is FYNNEI. The CDR3 DNA reads as TGTGCCAGCAGTGACTTTGGGGCAACTAATGAAAAACTGTTTTTT. This encodes CASSDFGATNEKLFF.

The J gene is TRBJ1-1, the V gene TRBV6-6; D is unclear. Germline lookup yields CDR1 MNHNY and CDR2 SVGAGI (reference sequence). This CDR3 is 13 amino acids long. Trimming left V 5 bases short and J 0 bases short, with 7 bases between. CDR3 nucleotide sequence: TGTGCCAGCAGTGTTCGAATGAACACTGAAGCTTTCTTT. Translating gives CASSVRMNTEAFF.

V is TRBV19 and J is TRBJ1-1, with TRBD1 matching 10 bases. The junction had 3 bases not matched to a gene; V was cut back by 4 bases and J by 1 base. The CDR3 runs to 15 residues. In germline, CDR1 is LNHDA, CDR2 SQIVND (reference sequence). The CDR3 loop reads CASSTGTGANTEAFF. DNA of the CDR3: TGTGCCAGTAGTACCGGGACAGGGGCGAACACTGAAGCTTTCTTT.

The chain couples TRBV6-5 to TRBJ2-1; TRBD2 matches 8 bases. CDR3 length: 16 residues. The junction had 9 bases not matched to a gene; V was cut back by 1 base and J by 7 bases. Germline V gives CDR1 MNHEY, CDR2 SVGAGI. The CDR3 coding sequence is TGTGCCAGCAGTTACTGGGGCGGGGGGCTCGAAAATGAGCAGTTCTTC. It encodes CASSYWGGGLENEQFF.

The chain combines TRBV5-4 with TRBJ1-1; D unclear. The CDR3 runs 14 residues. Germline loops: CDR1 SGHNT, CDR2 YYREEE (reference sequence). The germline V and J ends were trimmed by 5 bases and 3 bases, with 14 bases remaining between them. CDR3 sequence: CASSFVADDTEAFF. The DNA for the CDR3 is TGTGCCAGCAGTTTTGTCGCGGACGACACTGAAGCTTTCTTT.

The chain has TRBV27 and TRBJ1-2, with TRBD1 identical over 7 bases. V shed 4 bases, J shed 8 bases, and the junction held 10 bases outside the gene matches. This CDR3 is built from 14 residues. CDR1 is MNHEY, CDR2 SMNVEV, per germline (reference sequence). CDR3 nucleotide sequence: TGTGCCAGCAGTTCGACAGGGCAGTCGAAGGGCTACACCTTC. As protein: CASSSTGQSKGYTF.

The chain couples TRBV6-5 to TRBJ1-2; unclear D gene. Per germline, CDR1 MNHEY and CDR2 SVGAGI. Trimming took 5 bases from V and 0 from J, leaving 10 bases between them. The CDR3 runs 14 residues. CDR3 region: CASSLGWANYGYTF. For the CDR3, the DNA is TGTGCCAGCAGTCTAGGGTGGGCTAACTATGGCTACACCTTC.

This rearrangement joins TRBV10-3 to TRBJ1-1; the D gene is possibly TRBD1 (6 bases). The V gene lost 2 bases and the J gene lost 2 bases, with 9 bases spanning the gap. The CDR3 loop spans 14 amino acids. The germline V gene encodes CDR1 ENHRY and CDR2 SYGVKD. The CDR3 DNA sequence: TGTGCCATCAGTGAGGGACAGCCCAACACTGAAGCTTTCTTT. Its protein is CAISEGQPNTEAFF.

This rearrangement joins TRBV19 to TRBJ2-5; D remains ambiguous. V shed 4 bases and J shed 5 bases, with 8 bases lying between them. This CDR3 region has 12 residues. The germline V gene has CDR1 LNHDA and CDR2 SQIVND (reference sequence). Here the CDR3 DNA reads TGTGCCAGTAGTAGCACCTGGGAGACCCAGTACTTC. This codes for CASSSTWETQYF.

The J gene is TRBJ1-1, the V gene TRBV19; D remains ambiguous. Germline V gene data show CDR1 as LNHDA and CDR2 as SQIVND (reference sequence). The ends were cut back, 5 bases at V and 3 bases at J, with 13 bases in the middle. The CDR3 sequence is 14 residues long. The CDR3 loop reads CASSRKGLYTEAFF. In DNA form, the CDR3 reads TGTGCCAGTAGTCGTAAGGGTTTATACACTGAAGCTTTCTTT.

A single count supports this clone. The chain uses TRBV6-2 or TRBV6-3 and TRBJ2-3, with a possible D match to TRBD2 (5 bases). Germline V gene sequence: CDR1 MNHEY, CDR2 SVGEGT. Trimming stripped 0 bases from V and 1 base from J, with 20 bases between. The CDR3 runs to 19 residues. CDR3 amino acids: CASSYSSDSYLEGTDTQYF. The CDR3 DNA reads TGTGCCAGCAGTTACTCATCGGACTCCTATCTCGAGGGCACAGATACGCAGTATTTT.

The chain is built from TRBV14 and TRBJ1-2; 9 nucleotides agree with TRBD1. Germline V lookup: CDR1 SGHDN, CDR2 FVKESK. There are 15 residues in the CDR3. V gave up 4 bases and J gave up 7 bases; unmatched junction bases: 10. CDR3 region: CASSLSQGAVSGYTF. DNA of the CDR3: TGTGCCAGCAGCCTATCACAGGGGGCCGTGAGTGGCTACACCTTC. Filled out from reference TRBV14 and TRBJ1-2, the complete variable domain reads EAGVTQFPSHSVIEKGQTVTLRCDPISGHDNLYWYRRVMGKEIKFLLHFVKESKQDESGMPNNRFLAERTGGTYSTLKVQPAELEDSGVYFCASSLSQGAVSGYTFGSGTRLTVV.

This clone showed up just once. Other DNA sequences within the sample encode an identical CDR3. The chain recombines TRBV3-1 (or the pseudogene TRBV3-2) with TRBJ1-2; D remains ambiguous. CDR3 length: 12 residues. The germline V gene has CDR1 LGHDT and CDR2 YNNKEL (reference sequence). V was clipped by 3 bases and J by 4 bases, with 6 bases between them. CDR3 residues: CASSQGGYGYTF. The CDR3, as DNA: TGTGCCAGCAGCCAGGGAGGCTATGGCTACACCTTC.

The chain uses TRBV2 and TRBJ1-6, with unresolved D. Germline V gene data show CDR1 as SNHLY and CDR2 as FYNNEI. The length of the CDR3 is 12 residues. Trimming pared 2 bases from V and 10 bases from J, leaving 6 bases between. As DNA, the CDR3 is TGTGCCAGCAGTGAAACAGTGTCACCCCTCCACTTT. Translation: CASSETVSPLHF.

This sequence joins TRBV6-4 and TRBJ1-5; D gene unclear. CDR1 and CDR2 from the germline V gene are MRHNA and SNTAGT. This CDR3 comprises 12 residues. Trimming left V 6 bases short and J 14 bases short, with 17 bases between. The CDR3 bases are TGTGCCAGCAGAAGTCTCGCCCAAGATGAGCATTTT. Its translation: CASRSLAQDEHF.

This rearrangement joins TRBV2 to TRBJ1-6; TRBD1 is a possible D gene (6 bases). From germline, CDR1 is SNHLY and CDR2 FYNNEI. V was clipped by 4 bases and J by 9 bases, with 13 bases between them. CDR3 length: 14 residues. This CDR3 reads CASSVGDRISPLHF. The CDR3 bases are TGTGCCAGCAGTGTGGGTGACAGGATTTCACCCCTCCACTTT.

The V and J genes are TRBV7-9 and TRBJ1-4, with D possibly being TRBD1 (6 bases). Germline CDR1 reads SEHNR; CDR2 reads FQNEAQ (reference sequence). V lost 5 bases, J lost 8 bases, and 12 bases lay in between. CDR3 length: 13 residues. The CDR3 region has the DNA TGTGCCAGCAGCGCAGGGGTGGGCGAAAAACTGTTTTTT. It translates to CASSAGVGEKLFF.

The chain has TRBV2 and TRBJ2-7, with a possible D match to TRBD2 (6 bases). V was cut by 1 base and J by 1 base, with 17 bases left in between. The germline gives CDR1 SNHLY, CDR2 FYNNEI. The CDR3 has 17 residues. For the CDR3, the DNA is TGTGCCAGCAGTGAAGTCGGCGGGGATAGAAGGTCCTACGAGCAGTACTTC. Protein sequence: CASSEVGGDRRSYEQYF.

The chain is built from TRBV29-1 and TRBJ1-1, with 7 bases lining up with TRBD1. V shed 6 bases, J shed 3 bases, and the junction held 7 bases outside the gene matches. The CDR3 has 13 residues. Germline CDR1 SQVTM, CDR2 ANQGSEA. DNA of the CDR3: TGCAGCGTCCAACAGGGGTGGGACACTGAAGCTTTCTTT. Amino acid sequence: CSVQQGWDTEAFF.

The J gene is TRBJ2-5, the V gene TRBV19; tentatively, D is TRBD1 (7 bases). The CDR3 length is 15 residues. The V end lost 2 bases, the J end lost 9 bases, and 19 bases lay between the germline ends. Germline V gives CDR1 LNHDA, CDR2 SQIVND (reference sequence). The CDR3 sequence: CASSIRRQGGNSQYF. DNA of the CDR3: TGTGCCAGTAGTATAAGGAGGCAGGGGGGAAATTCCCAGTACTTC.

The chain employs TRBV9 and TRBJ1-5; D unresolved. The CDR3 totals 13 residues. The V gene's germline CDR1 is SGDLS and CDR2 YYNGEE. V was pared by 3 bases and J by 5 bases, with 9 bases between. The CDR3: CASSAQEDQPQHF. The DNA of the CDR3 is TGTGCCAGCAGCGCCCAGGAGGATCAGCCCCAGCATTTT.

The chain joins TRBV19 to TRBJ1-5, with D possibly TRBD1 on 5 matching bases. The CDR3 is made up of 14 amino acids. Trimming left V 6 bases short and J 3 bases short, with 12 bases between. Germline CDR1 LNHDA, CDR2 SQIVND (reference sequence). The CDR3 DNA follows: TGTGCCAGTAGATCCCAGGGAAACAATCAGCCCCAGCATTTT. This codes for CASRSQGNNQPQHF. Full variable domain (outside the CDR3, taken from reference TRBV19 and TRBJ1-5): DGGITQSPKYLFRKEGQNVTLSCEQNLNHDAMYWYRQDPGQGLRLIYYSQIVNDFQKGDIAEGYSVSREKKESFPLTVTSAQKNPTAFYLCASRSQGNNQPQHFGDGTRLSIL.

In DNA form, the CDR3 reads TGCGCCAGCAGTGAGTCAAGACAGCGCGAGACCCAGTACTTC. Its translation: CASSESRQRETQYF. V is TRBV10-2 and J is TRBJ2-5, with a weak D call TRBD1 (5 bases). CDR1 WSHSY and CDR2 SAAADI come from the germline V gene. The CDR3 is 14 amino acids. Trimming took off 0 bases at V and 5 bases at J, with 10 bases between the two ends.

The chain uses TRBV4-2 and TRBJ2-6; 8 nucleotides agree with TRBD1. V lost 4 bases to trimming and J lost 0 bases; unmatched junction nucleotides: 8. The CDR3 spans 18 residues. The germline V gene has CDR1 LGHNA and CDR2 YNFKEQ. This chain's CDR3 is CASSPQTGALSGANVLTF. The CDR3 region has the DNA TGTGCCAGCAGCCCCCAGACAGGGGCCCTCTCTGGGGCCAACGTCCTGACTTTC.

The chain combines TRBV14 with TRBJ2-5; 7 bases are a match to TRBD2. This CDR3 contains 14 residues. Trimming took 4 bases from V and 2 from J; bases not matched to a gene: 4. Germline V CDR1 and CDR2: SGHDN, FVKESK. The CDR3 sequence is CASSPVGGQETQYF. CDR3 nucleotide sequence: TGTGCCAGCAGCCCAGTCGGGGGGCAAGAGACCCAGTACTTC.

V usage is TRBV14 and J usage is TRBJ2-2; D remains ambiguous. Germline values: CDR1 SGHDN, CDR2 FVKESK. Trimming removed 1 base at V and 6 bases at J, with 9 bases between. CDR3 length equals 14 residues. CDR3 in amino acids: CASSQARQAGELFF. Written as DNA, the CDR3 is TGTGCCAGCAGCCAAGCTCGGCAGGCCGGGGAGCTGTTTTTT.

CDR3 in amino acids: CASSLGQGHSYEQYF. The CDR3 bases are TGTGCCAGCAGCTTGGGCCAAGGCCACTCCTACGAGCAGTACTTC. The chain combines TRBV5-5 with TRBJ2-7; D gene unclear. V was pared by 0 bases and J by 0 bases, with 10 bases between. CDR3 length equals 15 residues. Germline values: CDR1 SGHKS, CDR2 YYEKEE (reference sequence).